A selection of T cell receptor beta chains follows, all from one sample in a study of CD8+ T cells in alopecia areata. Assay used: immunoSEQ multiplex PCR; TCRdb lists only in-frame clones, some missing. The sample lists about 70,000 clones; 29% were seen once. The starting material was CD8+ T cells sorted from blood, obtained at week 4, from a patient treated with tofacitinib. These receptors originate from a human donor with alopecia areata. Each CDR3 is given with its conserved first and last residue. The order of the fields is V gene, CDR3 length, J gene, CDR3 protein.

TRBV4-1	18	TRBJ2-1	CASSQVHVPGGQYNEQFF
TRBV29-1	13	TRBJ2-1	CSVDSGRTNEQFF
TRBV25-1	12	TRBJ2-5	CASGDSPETQYF
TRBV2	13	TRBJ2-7	CASSIGTSYEQYF
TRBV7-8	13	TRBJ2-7	CASSLGEGYEQYF
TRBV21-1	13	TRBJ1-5	CASSLRACQPQHF
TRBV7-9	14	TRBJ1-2	CASSESTTVDGYTF
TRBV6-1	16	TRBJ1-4	CASSGSIDRVNEKLFF
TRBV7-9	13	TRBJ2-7	CASSLRGFHEQYF
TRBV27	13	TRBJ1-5	CASSGTVNQPQHF
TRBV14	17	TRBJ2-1	CASSRGLAGRSYNEQFF
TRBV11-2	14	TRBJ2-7	CASSSNRGRYEQYF
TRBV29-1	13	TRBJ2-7	CSVQGPPEYEQYF
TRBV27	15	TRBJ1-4	CASSLRGGSFEKLFF
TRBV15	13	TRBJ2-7	CATSVGTGEEQYF
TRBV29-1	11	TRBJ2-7	CSANTDYEQYF
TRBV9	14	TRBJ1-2	CASSVGSGGYGYTF
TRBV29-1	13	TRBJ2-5	CSVGYRPQETQYF
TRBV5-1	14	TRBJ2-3	CASSLLGITDTQYF
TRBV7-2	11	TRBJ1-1	CASNRPTEAFF
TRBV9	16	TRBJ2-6	CASSPGAGVMANVLTF
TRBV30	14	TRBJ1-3	CASDRFYSGNTIYF
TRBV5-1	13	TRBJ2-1	CASSLSLPTEQFF
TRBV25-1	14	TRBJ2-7	CASRPAGGPGEQYF
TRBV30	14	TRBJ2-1	CAWSLMTGVGEQFF
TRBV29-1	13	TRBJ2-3	CSVEGGTAGEQYF
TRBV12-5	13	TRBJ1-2	CASGSPDRPGYTF
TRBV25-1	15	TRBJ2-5	CASSLTGGAWETQYF
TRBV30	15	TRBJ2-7	CAWNSRAAEVYEQYF
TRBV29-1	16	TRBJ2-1	CSVEEASAISYNEQFF
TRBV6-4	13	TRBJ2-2	CASSDLGVGELFF
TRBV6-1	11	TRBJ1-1	CASSSRVGAFF
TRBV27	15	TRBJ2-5	CASSPRTTYQETQYF
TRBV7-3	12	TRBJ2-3	CASSLGGSTQYF
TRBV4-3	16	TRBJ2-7	CASSQDTPPGGHEQYF
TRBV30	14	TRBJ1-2	CAWMSWGHTYGYTF
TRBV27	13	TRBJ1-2	CASSPGQGRGYTF
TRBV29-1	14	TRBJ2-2	CSVEWDPGTGELFF
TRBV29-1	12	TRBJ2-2	CSVKGLAGELFF
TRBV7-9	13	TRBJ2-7	CASRGWPNYEQYF
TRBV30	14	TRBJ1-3	CAWSPGTVGNTIYF
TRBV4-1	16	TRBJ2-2	CASSQVEAGRTGELFF